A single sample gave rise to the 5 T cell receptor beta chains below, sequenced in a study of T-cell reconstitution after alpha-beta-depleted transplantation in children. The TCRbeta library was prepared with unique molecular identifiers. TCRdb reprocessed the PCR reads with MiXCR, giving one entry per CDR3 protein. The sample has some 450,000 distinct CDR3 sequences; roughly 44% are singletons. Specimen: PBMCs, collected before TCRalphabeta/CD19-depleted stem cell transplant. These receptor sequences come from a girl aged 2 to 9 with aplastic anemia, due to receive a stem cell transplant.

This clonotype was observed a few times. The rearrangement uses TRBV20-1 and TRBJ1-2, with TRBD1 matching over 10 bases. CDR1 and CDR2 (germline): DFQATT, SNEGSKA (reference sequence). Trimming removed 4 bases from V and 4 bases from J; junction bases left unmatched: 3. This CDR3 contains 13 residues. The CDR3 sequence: CSAKGQGTYGYTF. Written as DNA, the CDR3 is TGCAGTGCTAAGGGACAGGGGACCTATGGCTACACCTTC.

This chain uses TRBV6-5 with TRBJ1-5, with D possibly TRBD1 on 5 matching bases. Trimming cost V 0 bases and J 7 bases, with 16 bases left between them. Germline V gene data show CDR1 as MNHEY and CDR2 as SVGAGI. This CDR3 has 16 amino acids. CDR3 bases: TGTGCCAGCAGTTACTCGAAACAGGAAGGCGGGCAGCCCCAGCATTTT. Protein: CASSYSKQEGGQPQHF.

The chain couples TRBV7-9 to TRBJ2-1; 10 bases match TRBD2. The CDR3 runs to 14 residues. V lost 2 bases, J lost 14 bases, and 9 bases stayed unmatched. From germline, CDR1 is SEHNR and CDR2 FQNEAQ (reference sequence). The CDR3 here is CASSLMALAGEEFF. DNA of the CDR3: TGTGCCAGCAGCTTAATGGCTCTAGCGGGGGAAGAGTTCTTC.

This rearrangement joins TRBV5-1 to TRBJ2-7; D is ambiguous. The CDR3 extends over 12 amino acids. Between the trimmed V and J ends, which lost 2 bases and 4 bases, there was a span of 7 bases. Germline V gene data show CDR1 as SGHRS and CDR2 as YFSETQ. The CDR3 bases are TGCGCCAGCAGCTTAACCCAATACGAGCAGTACTTC. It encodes CASSLTQYEQYF.

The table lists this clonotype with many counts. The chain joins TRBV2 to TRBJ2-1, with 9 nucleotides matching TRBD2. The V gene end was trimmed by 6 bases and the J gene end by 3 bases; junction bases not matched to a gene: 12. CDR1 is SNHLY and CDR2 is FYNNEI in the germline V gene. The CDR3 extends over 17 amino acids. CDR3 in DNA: TGTGCCAGCAGGATCGGTAGAGCGGGAGGAATCTACAATGAGCAGTTCTTC. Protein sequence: CASRIGRAGGIYNEQFF.